This T cell receptor (beta chain) was documented in a study of OX40 agonist ivuxolimab in advanced cancers. Looking at the study overall: Dose-escalation patients suffered from hepatocellular carcinoma, melanoma, renal cell or head and neck cancer. Three individuals attained partial responses, comprising one hepatocellular carcinoma case and two cutaneous melanoma cases.

Findings and caveats of the study: Relative to CD4+ cells, CD8+ T cells on average had more expanded clones. Partly responding patients at 0.1-3.0 mg/kg showed some of the smallest clonal expansion.

V lost 9 bases to trimming and J lost 3 bases, with 11 bases between them. Germline CDR1 reads MNHNS; CDR2 reads SASEGT. The CDR3 contains 13 residues. Sequencing was performed with immunoSEQ multiplex PCR; in TCRdb, only in-frame clones are kept and a portion is missing. The sample yields tens of thousands of clones, 75% to 90% seen once. About this clone: Its antigen remains unknown.

This chain links TRBV6-1 with TRBJ1-4; D unresolved. The sample in question was CD4+ or CD8+ T cells sorted from blood, obtained in a trial of the OX40 agonist ivuxolimab. This clonotype was obtained from an adult with an advanced solid tumor such as melanoma, head and neck, liver or kidney cancer. CDR3 loop: CARNGRSNEKLFF. The CDR3 coding sequence is TGTGCCAGGAATGGACGGTCTAATGAAAAACTGTTTTTT.